The source of this TCR beta chain is a study of spatial heterogeneity in lung cancer. Whole-study context: The approximately 79 donors had untreated early-stage non-small cell lung cancer.

This clonotype was seen only a few times. Germline lookup yields CDR1 KGHSH and CDR2 LQKENI. The CDR3 has 16 amino acids. V lost 3 bases and J 6 bases, leaving 20 bases between the germline ends. Time point here: blood at routine non-recurrence follow-up after resection. From tumor, nontumor lung or frozen PBMC, whole RNA was taken unsorted for sequencing. TCRdb called the 5' RACE reads again in MiXCR, with one record for every CDR3 protein. Counted here are roughly 16,000 distinct CDR3 sequences, 6.3% occurring once; the ten biggest clones make up more than 20%. J is TRBJ1-1 and V is TRBV18; TRBD1 is a possible D gene (5 bases). This TCR was sampled from a male donor with early-stage non-small cell lung cancer. This sample comprised PBMCs, obtained at follow-up. The CDR3 sequence is CASSPRDRRTPAEAFF. DNA of the CDR3: TGTGCCAGCTCACCTAGGGACCGTCGGACCCCGGCTGAAGCTTTCTTT.